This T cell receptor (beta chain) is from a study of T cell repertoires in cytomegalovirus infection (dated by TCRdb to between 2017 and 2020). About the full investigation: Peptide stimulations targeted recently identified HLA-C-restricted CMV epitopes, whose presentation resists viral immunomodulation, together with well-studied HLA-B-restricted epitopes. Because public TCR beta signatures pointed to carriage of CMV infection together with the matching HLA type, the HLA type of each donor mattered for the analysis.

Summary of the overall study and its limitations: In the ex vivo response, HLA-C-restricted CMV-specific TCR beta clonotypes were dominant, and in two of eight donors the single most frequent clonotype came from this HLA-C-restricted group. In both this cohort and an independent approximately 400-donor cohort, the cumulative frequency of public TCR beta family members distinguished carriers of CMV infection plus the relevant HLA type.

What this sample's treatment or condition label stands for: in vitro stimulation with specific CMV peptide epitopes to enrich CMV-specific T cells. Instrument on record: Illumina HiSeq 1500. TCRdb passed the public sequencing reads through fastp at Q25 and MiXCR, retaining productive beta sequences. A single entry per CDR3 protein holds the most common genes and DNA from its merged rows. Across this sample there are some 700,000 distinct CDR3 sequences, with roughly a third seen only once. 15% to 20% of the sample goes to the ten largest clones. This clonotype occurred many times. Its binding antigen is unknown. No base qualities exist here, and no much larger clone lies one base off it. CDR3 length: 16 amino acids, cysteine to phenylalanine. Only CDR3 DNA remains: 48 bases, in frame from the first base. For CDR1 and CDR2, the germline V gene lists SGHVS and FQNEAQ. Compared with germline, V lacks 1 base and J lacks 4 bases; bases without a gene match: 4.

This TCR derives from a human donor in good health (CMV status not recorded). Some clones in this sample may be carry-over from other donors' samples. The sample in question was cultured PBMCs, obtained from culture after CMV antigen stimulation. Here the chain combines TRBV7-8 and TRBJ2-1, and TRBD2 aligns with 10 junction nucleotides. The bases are TGTGCCAGCAGCTTAGAGCGGGGGGGCGAGTACAATGAGCAGTTCTTC. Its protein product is CASSLERGGEYNEQFF.